This passage covers 13 T cell receptor beta chains from one sample sequenced in a study of T cells in Graves' hyperthyroidism and ophthalmopathy. RNA transcripts gave rise to amplified TCR beta CDR3 regions. HTBI primers were employed in a first-round RT-PCR of the TCR CDR3. One entry per CDR3 protein, called by TCRdb with MiXCR from the multiplex PCR reads. The sample lists 750,000 to 900,000 distinct CDR3 sequences, roughly 40% occurring once. The specimen was blood. The receptors here all came from a man younger than 35 with Graves' hyperthyroidism.

This rearrangement joins TRBV11-2 to TRBJ2-5; 14 nucleotides match TRBD2. The end of the DNA fits TRBJ2-7 better, so the J call may be wrong. The germline V gene has CDR1 SGHAT and CDR2 FQNNGV. This CDR3 comprises 17 residues. The CDR3: CATRSGLAGVGSYEQYF. The CDR3 region has the DNA TGTGCCACACGATCGGGACTAGCGGGAGTCGGTTCCTACGAGCAGTACTTC.

The chain has TRBV15 and TRBJ1-1; D is ambiguous. CDR1 is LNHNV and CDR2 is YYDKDF in the germline V gene (reference sequence). Trimming removed 3 bases from V and 2 bases from J, with 4 bases in between. The CDR3 is 12 amino acids. In nucleotides, the CDR3 is TGTGCCACCAGCAGCTCAAACACTGAAGCTTTCTTT. Residues: CATSSSNTEAFF.

With regard to this clonotype: One junction end does not reproduce the germline sequence, and a read error may be involved. CDR3 sequence reads: CASGLGGLAGVQETQYF. Written as DNA, the CDR3 is TGTGCCAGCGGCTTGGGTGGACTAGCGGGAGTCCAAGAGACCCAGTACTTC. V is TRBV5-6 and J is TRBJ2-5; 13 bases match TRBD2. CDR1 and CDR2 (germline): SGHDT, YYEEEE. The CDR3 is 17 amino acids.

In this sample, this clonotype turned up a few times. This chain connects TRBV5-1 to TRBJ1-1; a possible D gene is TRBD1 (6 bases). The CDR3 covers 14 residues. Germline CDR1 and CDR2: SGHRS and YFSETQ. With 4 bases removed from V and 3 bases from J, the gap between germline ends came to 13 bases. CDR3 in amino acids: CASSPGDTYTEAFF. As DNA, the CDR3 is TGCGCCAGCAGCCCGGGGGACACCTACACTGAAGCTTTCTTT. The full variable domain, in which reference TRBV5-1 and TRBJ1-1 provide the parts outside the CDR3, is KAGVTQTPRYLIKTRGQQVTLSCSPISGHRSVSWYQQTPGQGLQFLFEYFSETQRNKGNFPGRFSGRQFSNSRSEMNVSTLELGDSALYLCASSPGDTYTEAFFGQGTRLTVV.

With respect to this clonotype: This clone may be a read error of a much larger clone one base away. The CDR3 sequence: CATSREQRLARIGELFF. The CDR3 DNA reads as TGTGCCACCAGCAGAGAGCAGCGGCTAGCGCGGATCGGGGAGCTGTTTTTT. The J gene is TRBJ2-2, the V gene TRBV15, with a weak D call TRBD2 (6 bases). Trimming pared 0 bases from V and 7 bases from J, leaving 18 bases between. Germline-derived CDR1 and CDR2 are LNHNV and YYDKDF (reference sequence). The CDR3 loop spans 17 amino acids. The full variable domain, its missing parts supplied by reference TRBV15 and TRBJ2-2, is DAMVIQNPRYQVTQFGKPVTLSCSQTLNHNVMYWYQQKSSQAPKLLFHYYDKDFNNEADTPDNFQSRRPNTSFCFLDIRSPGLGDTAMYLCATSREQRLARIGELFFGEGSRLTVL.

The CDR3 spells CASSMAPRGQGYQPQHF. CDR3 coding DNA: TGTGCCAGTAGTATGGCCCCGAGGGGACAGGGATATCAGCCCCAGCATTTT. The V and J genes are TRBV19 and TRBJ1-5, with TRBD1 matching 9 bases. CDR1 is LNHDA and CDR2 is SQIVND in the germline V gene (reference sequence). V gave up 3 bases and J gave up 5 bases; unmatched junction bases: 11. The CDR3 covers 17 residues.

At least ten counts were recorded for this clonotype. The chain couples TRBV13 to TRBJ2-7; D call uncertain. V dropped 5 bases and J dropped 5 bases, with 16 bases sitting between them. Germline loops: CDR1 PRHDT, CDR2 FYEKMQ (reference sequence). The CDR3 consists of 14 residues. The CDR3 here is CASSAQSGRDEQYF. DNA of the CDR3: TGTGCCAGCAGCGCCCAAAGTGGTCGTGACGAGCAGTACTTC.

The table lists this clonotype with many counts. The chain employs TRBV2 and TRBJ1-1; TRBD1 might be the D (5 bases). CDR1 and CDR2 from the germline V gene are SNHLY and FYNNEI. With 10 bases removed from V and 3 bases from J, the gap between germline ends came to 18 bases. The CDR3 length is 14 residues. The CDR3 sequence: CANPPGRVYTEAFF. CDR3 sequence (DNA): TGTGCCAACCCTCCTGGCAGGGTCTACACTGAAGCTTTCTTT.

This rearrangement joins TRBV6-5 to TRBJ1-1; perhaps TRBD1 as D (5 bases). The CDR3 length is 15 residues. V lost 0 bases to trimming and J lost 0 bases, with 8 bases between them. The germline V gene has CDR1 MNHEY and CDR2 SVGAGI. CDR3 protein: CASSYSQGLNTEAFF. The CDR3 DNA sequence: TGTGCCAGCAGTTACTCGCAGGGTTTGAACACTGAAGCTTTCTTT.

The gene calls are TRBV7-3 and TRBJ2-7; D possibly corresponds to TRBD2 (7 bases). V lost 6 bases, J lost 3 bases, and 12 bases lay in between. CDR1 SGHTA and CDR2 FQGTGA come from the germline V gene. This CDR3 region has 13 residues. CDR3 sequence reads: CASRSGGRYEQYF. The DNA for the CDR3 is TGTGCCAGCAGGTCGGGGGGCCGCTACGAGCAGTACTTC.

The chain uses TRBV7-6 and TRBJ2-7; D possibly corresponds to TRBD2 (6 bases). Per germline, CDR1 SGHVS and CDR2 FNYEAQ. This CDR3 contains 16 residues. Trimming pared 6 bases from V and 0 bases from J, leaving 18 bases between. CDR3 sequence: CASSHYPRGGSYEQYF. CDR3 DNA: TGTGCCAGCAGTCATTACCCGAGGGGAGGCTCCTACGAGCAGTACTTC.

A few counts support this clonotype. The chain joins TRBV19 to TRBJ1-4; TRBD1 is a possible D gene (6 bases). From germline, CDR1 is LNHDA and CDR2 SQIVND (reference sequence). Between the trimmed V and J ends, which lost 6 bases and 10 bases, there was a span of 18 bases. The CDR3 has 14 residues. CDR3 nucleotides: TGTGCCAGTAGCCCCGACAGGCTCTCTGGAAAACTGTTTTTT. This sequence encodes CASSPDRLSGKLFF.

A remark on this clonotype: This may be a read error, as it is one base from a much larger clone. This chain connects TRBV13 to TRBJ1-2, with D perhaps matching TRBD1 (5 bases). The CDR3 totals 12 residues. Looked up from germline, CDR1 is PRHDT and CDR2 is FYEKMQ (reference sequence). The CDR3 loop is CTSSLGQVGYTF. The CDR3 DNA is TGTACCAGCAGCTTGGGGCAAGTTGGCTACACCTTC.